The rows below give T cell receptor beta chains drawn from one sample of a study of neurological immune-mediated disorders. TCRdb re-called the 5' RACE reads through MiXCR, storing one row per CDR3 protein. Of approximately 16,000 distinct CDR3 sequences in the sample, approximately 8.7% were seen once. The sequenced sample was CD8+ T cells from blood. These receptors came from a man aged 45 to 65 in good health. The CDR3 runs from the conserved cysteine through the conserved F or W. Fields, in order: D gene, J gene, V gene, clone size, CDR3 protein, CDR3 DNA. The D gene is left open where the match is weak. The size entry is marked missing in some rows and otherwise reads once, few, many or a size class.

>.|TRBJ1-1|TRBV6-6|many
CASSPLWAEAFF
TGTGCCAGCAGTCCCCTTTGGGCTGAAGCTTTCTTT
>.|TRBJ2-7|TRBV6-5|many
CASSYSRHLYEQYF
TGTGCCAGCAGTTACTCGAGACACCTTTACGAGCAGTACTTC
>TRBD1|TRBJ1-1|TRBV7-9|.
CASSSLLGTGTNTEAFF
TGTGCCAGCAGCTCCCTCCTGGGGACAGGGACGAACACTGAAGCTTTCTTT
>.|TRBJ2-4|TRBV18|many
CASSRIQLEEVAKNIQYF
TGTGCCAGCTCACGAATACAACTCGAGGAAGTGGCCAAAAACATTCAGTACTTC
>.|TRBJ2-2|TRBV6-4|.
CASSDATNTGELFF
TGTGCCAGCAGTGACGCAACGAACACCGGGGAGCTGTTTTTT
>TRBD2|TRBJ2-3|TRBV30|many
CAWSVSAGSTDTQYF
TGTGCCTGGAGTGTTTCAGCGGGGAGCACAGATACGCAGTATTTT
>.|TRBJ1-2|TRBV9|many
CASSAGPLGYTF
TGTGCCAGCAGCGCGGGGCCCCTCGGCTACACCTTC
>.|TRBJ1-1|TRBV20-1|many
CSARPGGWTEAFF
TGCAGTGCTAGGCCCGGGGGTTGGACTGAAGCTTTCTTT
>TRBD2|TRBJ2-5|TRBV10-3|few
CAISEGLAETQETQYF
TGTGCCATCAGTGAGGGACTAGCGGAGACCCAAGAGACCCAGTACTTC
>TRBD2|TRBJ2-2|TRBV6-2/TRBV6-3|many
CASSYSTSGASSTGELFF
TGTGCCAGCAGTTACTCGACTAGCGGGGCCTCTAGCACCGGGGAGCTGTTTTTT
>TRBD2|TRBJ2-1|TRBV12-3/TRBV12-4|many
CASISAGTSGRAPYNEQFF
TGTGCCAGTATCTCGGCCGGGACTAGCGGGAGGGCCCCTTACAATGAGCAGTTCTTC
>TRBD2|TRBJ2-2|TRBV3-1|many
CASSLDNSGRVMVGELFF
TGTGCCAGCAGCCTTGACAATAGCGGGAGGGTCATGGTCGGGGAGCTGTTTTTT
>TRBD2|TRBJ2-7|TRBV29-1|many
CSVQTSGADYEQYF
TGCAGCGTTCAAACTAGCGGGGCAGACTACGAGCAGTACTTC
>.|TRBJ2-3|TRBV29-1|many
CSVQPAGGVEQYF
TGCAGCGTCCAACCGGCCGGAGGGGTGGAGCAGTATTTT
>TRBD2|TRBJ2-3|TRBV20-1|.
CSARLAGIYDTQYF
TGCAGTGCCAGACTAGCGGGGATATACGATACGCAGTATTTT
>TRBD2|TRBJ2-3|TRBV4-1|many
CASSDGTSGSLDTQYF
TGCGCCAGCAGCGACGGGACTAGCGGGAGTCTGGATACGCAGTATTTT
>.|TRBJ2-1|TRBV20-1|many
CSASEPLRGIYNEQFF
TGCAGTGCCAGCGAGCCACTACGGGGGATATACAATGAGCAGTTCTTC
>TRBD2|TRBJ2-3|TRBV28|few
CASSLSGLVATQYF
TGTGCCAGCAGTTTGAGCGGACTAGTCGCTACGCAGTATTTT
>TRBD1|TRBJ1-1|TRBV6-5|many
CASSRTGETEAFF
TGTGCCAGCAGCCGTACAGGGGAAACTGAAGCTTTCTTT
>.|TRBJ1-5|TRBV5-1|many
CASSRGPHQPQHF
TGCGCCAGCAGCAGGGGACCACATCAGCCCCAGCATTTT
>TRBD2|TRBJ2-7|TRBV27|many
CASSLSGRADEQYF
TGTGCCAGCAGTCTTAGCGGGAGGGCCGACGAGCAGTACTTC